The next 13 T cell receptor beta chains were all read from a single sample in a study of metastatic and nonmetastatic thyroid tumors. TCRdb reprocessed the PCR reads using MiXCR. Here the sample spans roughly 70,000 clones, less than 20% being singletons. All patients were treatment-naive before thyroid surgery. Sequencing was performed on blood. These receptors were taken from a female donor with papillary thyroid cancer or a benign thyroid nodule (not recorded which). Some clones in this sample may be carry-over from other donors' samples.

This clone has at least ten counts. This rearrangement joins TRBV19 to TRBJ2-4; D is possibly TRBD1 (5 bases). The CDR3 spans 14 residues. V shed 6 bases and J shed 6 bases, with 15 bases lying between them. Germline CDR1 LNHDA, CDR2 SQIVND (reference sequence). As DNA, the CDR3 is TGTGCCAGTAGCCAAGCAGGGATAGGAAACATTCAGTACTTC. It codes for CASSQAGIGNIQYF.

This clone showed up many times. As DNA, the CDR3 is TGTGCCAGCAGTTTACTGAGACAGGGAACTGAAGCTTTCTTT. The encoded protein is CASSLLRQGTEAFF. The chain recombines TRBV28 with TRBJ1-1; 7 positions agree with TRBD1. V gave up 2 bases and J gave up 5 bases; unmatched junction bases: 5. The CDR3 is 14 amino acids. The germline V gene has CDR1 MDHEN and CDR2 SYDVKM.

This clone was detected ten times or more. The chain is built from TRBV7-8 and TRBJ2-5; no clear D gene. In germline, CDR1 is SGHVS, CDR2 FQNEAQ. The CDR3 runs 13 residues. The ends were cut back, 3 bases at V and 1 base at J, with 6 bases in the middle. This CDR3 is CASSFSVQETQYF. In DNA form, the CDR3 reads TGTGCCAGCAGCTTTTCGGTCCAAGAGACCCAGTACTTC.

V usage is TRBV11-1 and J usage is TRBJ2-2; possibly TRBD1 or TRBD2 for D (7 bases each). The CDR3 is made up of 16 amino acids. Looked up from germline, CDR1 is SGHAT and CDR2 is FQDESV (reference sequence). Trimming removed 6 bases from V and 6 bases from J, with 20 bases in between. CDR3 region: CASSSDNRGLSGELFF. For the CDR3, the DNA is TGTGCCAGCAGTTCCGACAACAGGGGACTATCCGGGGAGCTGTTTTTT.

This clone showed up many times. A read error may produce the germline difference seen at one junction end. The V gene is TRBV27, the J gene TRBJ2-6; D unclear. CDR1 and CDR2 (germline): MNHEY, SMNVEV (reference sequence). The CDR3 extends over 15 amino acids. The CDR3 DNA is TGTGCCAGCACTTTAGTGGGCTCTGGGGCCAACGTCCTGACTTTC. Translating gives CASTLVGSGANVLTF. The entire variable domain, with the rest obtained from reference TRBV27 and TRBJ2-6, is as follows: EAQVTQNPRYLITVTGKKLTVTCSQNMNHEYMSWYRQDPGLGLRQIYYSMNVEVTDKGDVPEGYKVSRKEKRNFPLILESPSPNQTSLYFCASTLVGSGANVLTFGAGSRLTVL.

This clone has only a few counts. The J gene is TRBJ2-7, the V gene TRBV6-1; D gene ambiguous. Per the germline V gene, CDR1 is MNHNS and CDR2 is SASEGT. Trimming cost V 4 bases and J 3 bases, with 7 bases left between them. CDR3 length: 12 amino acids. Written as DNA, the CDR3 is TGTGCCAGCAGTGCGTACGGCTACGAGCAGTACTTC. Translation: CASSAYGYEQYF.

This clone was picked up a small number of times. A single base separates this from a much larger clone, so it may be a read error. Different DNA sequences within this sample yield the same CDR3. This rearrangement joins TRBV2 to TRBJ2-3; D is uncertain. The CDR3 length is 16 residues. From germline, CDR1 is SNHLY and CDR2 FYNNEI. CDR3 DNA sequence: TGTGCCAGCAGTGAAGTTACAACTTTAAGCACGGATACGCAGTATTTT. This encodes CASSEVTTLSTDTQYF.

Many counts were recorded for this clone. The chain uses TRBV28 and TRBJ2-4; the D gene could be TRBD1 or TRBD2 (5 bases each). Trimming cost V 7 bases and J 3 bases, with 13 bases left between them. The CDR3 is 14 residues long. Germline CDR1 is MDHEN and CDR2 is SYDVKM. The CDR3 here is CASIAGAIKNIQYF. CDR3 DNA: TGTGCCAGCATTGCCGGGGCGATCAAAAACATTCAGTACTTC.

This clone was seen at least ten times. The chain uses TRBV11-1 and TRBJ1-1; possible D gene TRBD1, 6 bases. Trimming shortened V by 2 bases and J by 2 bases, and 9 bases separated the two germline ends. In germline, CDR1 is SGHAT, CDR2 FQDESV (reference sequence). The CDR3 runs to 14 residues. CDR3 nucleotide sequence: TGTGCCAGCAGCTTACGGGGGGCTAACACTGAAGCTTTCTTT. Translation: CASSLRGANTEAFF.

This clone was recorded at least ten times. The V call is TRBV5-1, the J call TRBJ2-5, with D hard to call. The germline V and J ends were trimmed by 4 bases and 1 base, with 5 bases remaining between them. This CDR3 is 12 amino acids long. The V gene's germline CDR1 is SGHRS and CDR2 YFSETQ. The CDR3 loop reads CASSRPQETQYF. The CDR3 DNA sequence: TGCGCCAGCAGCAGGCCCCAAGAGACCCAGTACTTC.

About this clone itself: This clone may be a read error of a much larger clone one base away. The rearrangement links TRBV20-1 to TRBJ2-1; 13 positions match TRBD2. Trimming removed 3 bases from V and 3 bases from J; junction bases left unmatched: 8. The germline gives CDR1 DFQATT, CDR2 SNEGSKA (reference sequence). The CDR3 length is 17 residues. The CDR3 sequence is CSARGLAGLLVYNEQFF. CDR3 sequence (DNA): TGCAGTGCTAGGGGACTAGCGGGGCTCTTGGTCTACAATGAGCAGTTCTTC.

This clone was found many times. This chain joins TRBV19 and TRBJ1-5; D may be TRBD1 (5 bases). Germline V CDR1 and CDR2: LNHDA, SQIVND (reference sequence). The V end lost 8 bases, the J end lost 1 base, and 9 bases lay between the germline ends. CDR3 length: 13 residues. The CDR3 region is CASRDRSNQPQHF. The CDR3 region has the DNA TGTGCCAGTCGGGACCGCAGCAATCAGCCCCAGCATTTT.

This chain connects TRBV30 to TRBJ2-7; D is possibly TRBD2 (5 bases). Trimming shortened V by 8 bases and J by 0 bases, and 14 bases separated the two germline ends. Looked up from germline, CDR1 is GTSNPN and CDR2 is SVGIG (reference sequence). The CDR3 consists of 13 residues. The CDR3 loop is CAGLWTHSYEQYF. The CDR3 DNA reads TGTGCCGGCTTGTGGACTCACTCCTACGAGCAGTACTTC.